A single sample is the source of the 21 T cell receptor beta chains below, sequenced in a study of shared clonotypes between healthy human individuals. Assay: immunoSEQ multiplex PCR; the TCRdb copy retains only in-frame clones and omits some. The profile covers around 2.5 million clones, with over 85% appearing a single time and approximately 0.35% taken by the ten largest. Sequencing used naive CD4+ T cells from PBMCs. Subset indicated: CD45RA+ positively selected. The source of these receptors is a young man in good health. Some clones in this sample may be carry-over from other donors' samples.

The gene calls are TRBV25-1 and TRBJ2-7, with 8 bases fitting TRBD2. Trimming removed 1 base from V and 1 base from J; junction bases left unmatched: 6. CDR3 length: 16 residues. Germline V gene sequence: CDR1 MGHDK, CDR2 SYGVNS. The CDR3 is CASSELGLVRSYEQYF. Written as DNA, the CDR3 is TGTGCCAGCAGTGAATTGGGACTAGTACGTTCCTACGAGCAGTACTTC.

This sequence joins TRBV5-4 and TRBJ2-3; 9 bases match TRBD2. The V and J ends lost 2 bases and 3 bases, in that order; junction bases with no gene match: 7. The germline V gene has CDR1 SGHNT and CDR2 YYREEE (reference sequence). The CDR3 covers 16 residues. The CDR3 coding sequence is TGTGCCAGCAGCTTAGGTGCGGGAGGGGGAACAGATACGCAGTATTTT. Its translation: CASSLGAGGGTDTQYF.

V usage is TRBV6-5 and J usage is TRBJ2-1; TRBD2 aligns across 14 bases. J was trimmed by 13 bases and V by 10 bases; bases with no gene match: 15. Germline V gene sequence: CDR1 MNHEY, CDR2 SVGAGI. The CDR3 contains 15 residues. Here the CDR3 reads CATAGGLAGAIAQFF. As DNA, the CDR3 is TGTGCCACCGCGGGGGGACTAGCGGGAGCGATCGCACAGTTCTTC.

The rearrangement joins TRBV6-1 to TRBJ1-4, with D uncertain. The CDR3 loop spans 12 amino acids. The germline V gene has CDR1 MNHNS and CDR2 SASEGT. The V gene lost 2 bases and the J gene lost 7 bases, with 5 bases spanning the gap. This chain's CDR3 is CASSESREKLFF. The CDR3 DNA reads TGTGCCAGCAGTGAATCGCGTGAAAAACTGTTTTTT.

The CDR3 bases are TGTGCCAGCAGCGTGGGCAAGACTAGCGGGAGCCTTAATGAGCAGTTCTTC. It yields the protein CASSVGKTSGSLNEQFF. The chain has TRBV9 and TRBJ2-1; the match to TRBD2 covers 12 bases. After removal of 2 bases from V and 7 bases from J, the junction contained 10 bases not matched to a gene. Germline-derived CDR1 and CDR2 are SGDLS and YYNGEE. This CDR3 region has 17 residues. Full variable domain (outside the CDR3, taken from reference TRBV9 and TRBJ2-1): DSGVTQTPKHLITATGQRVTLRCSPRSGDLSVYWYQQSLDQGLQFLIQYYNGEERAKGNILERFSAQQFPDLHSELNLSSLELGDSALYFCASSVGKTSGSLNEQFFGPGTRLTVL.

The chain uses TRBV10-2 and TRBJ2-4, with D uncertain. Germline lookup yields CDR1 WSHSY and CDR2 SAAADI. CDR3 length equals 13 residues. The V and J ends lost 4 bases and 6 bases respectively, with 10 bases between them. DNA for the CDR3: TGCGCCAGCAGTGGCCAGGCCCTAAACATTCAGTACTTC. Translated, it gives CASSGQALNIQYF.

Written as DNA, the CDR3 is TGCGCCAGCAGCACGGGCCCCTCGGATGGCAATCAGCCCCAGCATTTT. It is translated as CASSTGPSDGNQPQHF. The chain recombines TRBV5-1 with TRBJ1-5; D is unclear. V dropped 4 bases and J dropped 2 bases, with 16 bases sitting between them. Germline V lookup: CDR1 SGHRS, CDR2 YFSETQ. This CDR3 is built from 16 residues.

J is TRBJ1-2 and V is TRBV10-3, with D uncertain. This CDR3 spans 13 amino acids. Trimming removed 7 bases at V and 4 bases at J, with 13 bases between. Germline CDR1 is ENHRY and CDR2 is SYGVKD. The CDR3 DNA reads as TGTGCCATCAAAGCCCCCGTGACCTATGGCTACACCTTC. Amino acids: CAIKAPVTYGYTF.

The chain carries TRBV15 and TRBJ2-1, with D hard to call. This CDR3 region has 16 residues. Trimming removed 7 bases at V and 1 base at J, with 17 bases between. Germline V lookup: CDR1 LNHNV, CDR2 YYDKDF (reference sequence). CDR3: CATTAIPGDSYNEQFF. Here the CDR3 DNA reads TGTGCCACCACCGCTATTCCAGGAGATTCCTACAATGAGCAGTTCTTC.

The chain recombines TRBV5-1 with TRBJ2-2; D might be TRBD1 (6 bases). Germline CDR1 reads SGHRS; CDR2 reads YFSETQ. The V gene lost 3 bases and the J gene lost 0 bases, with 12 bases spanning the gap. The CDR3 totals 16 residues. The CDR3 coding sequence is TGCGCCAGCAGCTGGGGGCTAAACGCGAACACCGGGGAGCTGTTTTTT. Amino acid sequence: CASSWGLNANTGELFF.

The rearrangement uses TRBV6-5 and TRBJ2-7, with unresolved D. The V end was cut by 6 bases, the J end by 6 bases, with 18 bases between. This CDR3 is 14 amino acids long. Germline CDR1 is MNHEY and CDR2 is SVGAGI. The CDR3, as DNA: TGTGCCAGCAGACCCCCGGATGGTGTTGGCGAGCAGTACTTC. Translation: CASRPPDGVGEQYF.

The J gene is TRBJ2-7, the V gene TRBV15; D is unclear. Per germline, CDR1 LNHNV and CDR2 YYDKDF (reference sequence). The CDR3 totals 12 residues. The germline V and J ends were trimmed by 8 bases and 0 bases, with 8 bases remaining between them. The CDR3 DNA reads TGTGCCACCGGGTCGTACTCCTACGAGCAGTACTTC. This encodes CATGSYSYEQYF.

The chain joins TRBV9 to TRBJ2-5, with 11 bases matching TRBD1. This CDR3 spans 16 amino acids. The V and J ends lost 2 bases and 2 bases, in that order; junction bases with no gene match: 5. Germline CDR1 is SGDLS and CDR2 is YYNGEE. Here the CDR3 reads CASSVFGDRGQETQYF. The CDR3 DNA reads TGTGCCAGCAGCGTTTTCGGGGACAGGGGGCAAGAGACCCAGTACTTC. The full variable domain, completed using reference TRBV9 and TRBJ2-5, is DSGVTQTPKHLITATGQRVTLRCSPRSGDLSVYWYQQSLDQGLQFLIQYYNGEERAKGNILERFSAQQFPDLHSELNLSSLELGDSALYFCASSVFGDRGQETQYFGPGTRLLVL.

The V and J genes are TRBV6-5 and TRBJ1-4; TRBD1 is a possible D gene (5 bases). From germline, CDR1 is MNHEY and CDR2 SVGAGI. The CDR3 sequence is 15 residues long. Trimming took 2 bases from V and 5 from J, leaving 12 bases between them. This chain's CDR3 is CASSYDTGPNEKLFF. CDR3 in DNA: TGTGCCAGCAGTTACGACACAGGCCCCAATGAAAAACTGTTTTTT.

In regard to this clone: The sample has other DNA sequences that encode this CDR3 too. CDR3 protein: CSVGQYNEQFF. DNA for the CDR3: TGCAGCGTTGGACAGTACAATGAGCAGTTCTTC. The V and J genes are TRBV29-1 and TRBJ2-1, with D perhaps matching TRBD1 (5 bases). Trimming left V 4 bases short and J 4 bases short, with 5 bases between. The germline V gene encodes CDR1 SQVTM and CDR2 ANQGSEA. The CDR3 sequence is 11 residues long.

The chain is built from TRBV15 and TRBJ1-5; the D is unclear. Looked up from germline, CDR1 is LNHNV and CDR2 is YYDKDF (reference sequence). This CDR3 has 18 amino acids. V lost 5 bases, J lost 2 bases, and 22 bases lay in between. The CDR3 nucleotides read TGTGCCACCAGCCCACGATCCAAATGGGAGAATGGCAATCAGCCCCAGCATTTT. Amino acid sequence: CATSPRSKWENGNQPQHF.

The V gene is TRBV28, the J gene TRBJ1-5; D gene ambiguous. The germline CDR1 and CDR2 sequences are MDHEN and SYDVKM. This CDR3 is 15 amino acids long. The V gene lost 3 bases and the J gene lost 0 bases, with 9 bases spanning the gap. CDR3 nucleotide sequence: TGTGCCAGCAGTTTTGGTTCGTATAGCAATCAGCCCCAGCATTTT. This gives the protein CASSFGSYSNQPQHF.

This chain uses TRBV4-1 with TRBJ1-4, with D hard to call. V was pared by 4 bases and J by 5 bases, with 14 bases between. CDR3 length: 15 amino acids. CDR1 is MGHRA and CDR2 is YSYEKL in the germline V gene. The CDR3 loop is CASSRNGPLNEKLFF. CDR3 in DNA: TGCGCCAGCAGCCGGAACGGACCCCTCAATGAAAAACTGTTTTTT.

The J gene is TRBJ2-5, the V gene TRBV30, with TRBD1 matching 7 bases. V lost 5 bases to trimming and J lost 2 bases; unmatched junction nucleotides: 14. This CDR3 contains 16 residues. The germline gives CDR1 GTSNPN, CDR2 SVGIG (reference sequence). CDR3 DNA sequence: TGTGCCTGGTCAAGGGACAGCCGGGACCTACAAGAGACCCAGTACTTC. Its translation: CAWSRDSRDLQETQYF.

This chain links TRBV7-8 with TRBJ2-6; 12 bases match TRBD1. CDR3 size: 19 residues. V shed 4 bases and J 0 bases; nucleotides not matched to a gene: 7. Germline lookup yields CDR1 SGHVS and CDR2 FQNEAQ. This CDR3 is CASSSNPGQGASGANVLTF. DNA for the CDR3: TGTGCCAGCAGCTCGAACCCGGGACAGGGGGCCTCTGGGGCCAACGTCCTGACTTTC.

This clone has only a few counts. The V and J genes are TRBV4-2 and TRBJ1-2; D possibly corresponds to TRBD1 (5 bases). CDR3 length equals 15 residues. Germline CDR1 is LGHNA and CDR2 is YNFKEQ. Trimming removed 1 base at V and 4 bases at J, with 13 bases between. CDR3 DNA sequence: TGTGCCAGCAGCCAAGGAGCAGGGAGGAGCTATGGCTACACCTTC. Its translation is CASSQGAGRSYGYTF.